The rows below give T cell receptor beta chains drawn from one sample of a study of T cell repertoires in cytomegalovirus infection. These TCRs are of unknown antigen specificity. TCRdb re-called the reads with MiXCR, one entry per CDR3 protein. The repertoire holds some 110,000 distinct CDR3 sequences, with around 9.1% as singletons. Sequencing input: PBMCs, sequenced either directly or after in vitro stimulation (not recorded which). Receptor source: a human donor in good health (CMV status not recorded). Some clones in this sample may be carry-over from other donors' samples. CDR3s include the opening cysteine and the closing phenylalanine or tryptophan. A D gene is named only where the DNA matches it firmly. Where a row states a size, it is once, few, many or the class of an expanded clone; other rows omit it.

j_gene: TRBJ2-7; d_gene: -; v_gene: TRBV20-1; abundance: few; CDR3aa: CSASRGPYEQYF; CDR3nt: TGCAGTGCCTCCAGGGGTCCCTACGAGCAGTACTTC
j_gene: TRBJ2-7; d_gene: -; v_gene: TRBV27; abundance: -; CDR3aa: CASSVVTGAEEQYF; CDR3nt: TGTGCCAGCAGTGTCGTGACGGGGGCTGAAGAGCAGTACTTC
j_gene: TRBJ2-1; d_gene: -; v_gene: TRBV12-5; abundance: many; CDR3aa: CASGLLGNEQFF; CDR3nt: TGTGCTAGTGGTTTGCTCGGAAATGAGCAGTTCTTC
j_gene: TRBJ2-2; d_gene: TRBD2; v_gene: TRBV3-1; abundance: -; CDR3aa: CASSQFPGLAGGTNTGELFF; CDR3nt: TGTGCCAGCAGCCAATTTCCGGGACTAGCGGGAGGAACGAACACCGGGGAGCTGTTTTTT
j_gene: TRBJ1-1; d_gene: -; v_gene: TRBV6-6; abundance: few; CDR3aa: CASSYAGAEAFF; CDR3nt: TGTGCCAGCAGTTACGCAGGGGCTGAAGCTTTCTTT
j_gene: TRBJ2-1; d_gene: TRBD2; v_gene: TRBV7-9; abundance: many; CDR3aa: CASSPSGLANNEQFF; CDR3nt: TGTGCCAGCAGCCCATCGGGACTAGCGAACAATGAGCAGTTCTTC
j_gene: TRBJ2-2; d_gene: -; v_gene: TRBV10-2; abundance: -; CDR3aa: CASSASGELFF; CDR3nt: TGCGCCAGCAGTGCTTCCGGGGAGCTGTTTTTT
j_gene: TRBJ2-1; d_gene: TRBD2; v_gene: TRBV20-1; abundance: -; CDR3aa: CSARTRLAGGPSSYNEQFF; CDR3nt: TGCAGTGCTAGGACCAGACTAGCGGGAGGGCCGAGCTCCTACAATGAGCAGTTCTTC
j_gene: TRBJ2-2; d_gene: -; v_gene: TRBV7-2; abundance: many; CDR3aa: CASSNNRDGYTGELFF; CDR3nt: TGTGCCAGCAGCAACAACCGGGACGGTTACACCGGGGAGCTGTTTTTT
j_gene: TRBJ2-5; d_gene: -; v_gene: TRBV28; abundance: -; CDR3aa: CACSLPGREEETQYF; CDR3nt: TGTGCCTGCAGTTTACCCGGCAGGGAGGAAGAGACCCAGTACTTC
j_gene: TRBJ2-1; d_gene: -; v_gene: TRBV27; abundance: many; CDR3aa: CASSLLLSGHEQFF; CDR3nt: TGTGCCAGCAGTTTATTGCTTTCGGGACATGAGCAGTTCTTC
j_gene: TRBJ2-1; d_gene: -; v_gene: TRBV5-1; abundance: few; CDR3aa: CASSRDTGSSYNEQFF; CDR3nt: TGCGCCAGCAGCAGAGATACAGGGAGCTCCTACAATGAGCAGTTCTTC
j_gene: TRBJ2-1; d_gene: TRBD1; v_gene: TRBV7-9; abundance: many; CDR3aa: CASSSGGFYNEQFF; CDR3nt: TGTGCCAGCAGCTCAGGGGGCTTCTACAATGAGCAGTTCTTC
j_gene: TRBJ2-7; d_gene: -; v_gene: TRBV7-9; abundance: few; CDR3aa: CASSFVGVYEQYF; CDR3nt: TGTGCCAGCAGCTTTGTAGGGGTCTACGAGCAGTACTTC
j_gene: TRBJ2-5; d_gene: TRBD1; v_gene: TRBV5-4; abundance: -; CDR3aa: CASTYDRGETQYF; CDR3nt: TGTGCCAGCACCTACGACAGGGGAGAGACCCAGTACTTC
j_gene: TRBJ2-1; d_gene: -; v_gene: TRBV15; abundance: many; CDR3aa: CATSRDRTDEQFF; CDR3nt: TGTGCCACCAGCAGAGATCGAACCGACGAGCAGTTCTTC
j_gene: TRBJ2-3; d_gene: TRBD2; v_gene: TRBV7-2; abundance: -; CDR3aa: CASSLDFAGGPINTDTQDF; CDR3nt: TGTGCCAGCAGCCTGGATTTTGCGGGAGGGCCTATTAACACAGATACGCAGGATTTT
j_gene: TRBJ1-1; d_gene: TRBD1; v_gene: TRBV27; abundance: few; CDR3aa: CASSPLGTGKNTEAFF; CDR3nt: TGTGCCAGCAGTCCACTCGGGACAGGGAAGAACACTGAAGCTTTCTTT
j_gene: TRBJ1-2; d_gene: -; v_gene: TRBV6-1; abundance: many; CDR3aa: CASSPRRGNYGYTF; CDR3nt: TGTGCCAGCAGTCCTCGACGCGGTAACTATGGCTACACCTTC
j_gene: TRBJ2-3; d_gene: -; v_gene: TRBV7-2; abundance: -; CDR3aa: CASSLTLSDTQYF; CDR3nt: TGTGCCAGCAGCTTAACTCTCAGTGATACGCAGTATTTT
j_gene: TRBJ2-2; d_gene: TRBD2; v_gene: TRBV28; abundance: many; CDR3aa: CATKLNGLAGDTGELFF; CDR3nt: TGTGCCACCAAACTCAATGGGCTAGCGGGAGACACCGGGGAGCTGTTTTTT
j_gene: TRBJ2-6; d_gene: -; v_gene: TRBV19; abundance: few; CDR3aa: CASSVGDSGANVLTF; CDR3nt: TGTGCCAGTAGCGTCGGGGACTCTGGGGCCAACGTCCTGACTTTC
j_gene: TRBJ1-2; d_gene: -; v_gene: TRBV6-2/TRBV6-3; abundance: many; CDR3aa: CASSYSTGDGYTF; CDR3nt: TGTGCCAGCAGTTACTCGACAGGAGATGGCTACACCTTC
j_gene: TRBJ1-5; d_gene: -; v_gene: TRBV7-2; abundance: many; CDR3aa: CASSRGPDSNQPQHF; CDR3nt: TGTGCCAGCAGCCGCGGTCCCGATAGCAATCAGCCCCAGCATTTT
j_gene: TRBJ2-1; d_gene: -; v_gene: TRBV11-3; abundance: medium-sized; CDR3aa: CASSLTTTSPFSPNNEQFF; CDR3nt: TGTGCCAGCAGCCTCACCACGACTAGTCCCTTTTCGCCAAACAATGAGCAGTTCTTC
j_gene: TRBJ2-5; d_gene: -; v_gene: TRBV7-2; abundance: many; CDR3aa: CASSFWGQETQYF; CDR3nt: TGTGCCAGCAGCTTTTGGGGCCAAGAGACCCAGTACTTC
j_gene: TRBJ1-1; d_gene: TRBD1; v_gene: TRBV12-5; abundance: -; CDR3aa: CASVPGTGGVSDTEAFF; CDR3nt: TGTGCTAGTGTACCCGGGACAGGGGGAGTGAGTGACACTGAAGCTTTCTTT
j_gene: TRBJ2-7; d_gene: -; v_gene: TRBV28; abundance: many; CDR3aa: CATYGGGSYEQYF; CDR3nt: TGTGCCACCTACGGGGGCGGCTCCTACGAGCAGTACTTC
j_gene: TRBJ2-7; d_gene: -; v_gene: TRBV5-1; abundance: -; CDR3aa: CASSLNPTYEQYF; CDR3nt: TGCGCCAGCAGCTTAAACCCCACCTACGAGCAGTACTTC
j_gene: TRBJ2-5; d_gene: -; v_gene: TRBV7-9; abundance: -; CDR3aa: CASSLAGALQETQYF; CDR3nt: TGTGCCAGCAGCTTAGCGGGAGCCCTTCAAGAGACCCAGTACTTC
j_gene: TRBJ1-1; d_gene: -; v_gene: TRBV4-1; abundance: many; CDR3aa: CASTPRVGGDTEAFF; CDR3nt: TGCGCCAGCACCCCTCGCGTGGGCGGGGACACTGAAGCTTTCTTT
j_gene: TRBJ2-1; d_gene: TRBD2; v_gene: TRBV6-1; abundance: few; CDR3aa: CASSVFGTSNNEQFF; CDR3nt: TGTGCCAGCAGTGTATTCGGGACTAGCAACAATGAGCAGTTCTTC
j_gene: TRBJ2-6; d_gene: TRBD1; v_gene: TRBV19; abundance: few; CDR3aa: CASRTGYSGANVLTF; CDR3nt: TGTGCCAGTAGGACAGGGTACTCTGGGGCCAACGTCCTGACTTTC
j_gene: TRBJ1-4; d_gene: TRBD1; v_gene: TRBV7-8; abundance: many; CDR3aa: CASSVGQGATNEKLFF; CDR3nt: TGTGCCAGCAGCGTTGGACAGGGTGCAACTAATGAAAAACTGTTTTTT
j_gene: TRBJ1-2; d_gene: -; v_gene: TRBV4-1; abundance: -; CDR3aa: CASSQVAAGPNYGYTF; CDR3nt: TGCGCCAGCAGCCAAGTGGCGGCAGGGCCGAACTATGGCTACACCTTC
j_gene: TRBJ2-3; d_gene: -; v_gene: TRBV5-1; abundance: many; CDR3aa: CASSPGAGSTDTQYF; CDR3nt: TGCGCCAGCAGCCCAGGGGCGGGGAGCACAGATACGCAGTATTTT
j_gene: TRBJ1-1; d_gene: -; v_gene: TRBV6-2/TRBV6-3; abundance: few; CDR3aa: CASSPSLGNDATEAFF; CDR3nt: TGTGCCAGCAGCCCCTCATTGGGGAACGATGCCACTGAAGCTTTCTTT
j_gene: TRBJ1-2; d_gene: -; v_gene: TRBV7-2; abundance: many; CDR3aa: CASSLPGGEGYTF; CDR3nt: TGTGCCAGCAGCTTACCGGGGGGCGAGGGCTACACCTTC
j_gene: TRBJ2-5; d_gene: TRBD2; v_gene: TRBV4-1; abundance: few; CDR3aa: CASSQEFAGVMETQYF; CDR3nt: TGCGCCAGCAGCCAAGAGTTCGCGGGAGTGATGGAGACCCAGTACTTC
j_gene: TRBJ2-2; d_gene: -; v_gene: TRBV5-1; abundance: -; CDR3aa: CASSFPSETGELFF; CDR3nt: TGCGCCAGCAGCTTCCCCTCAGAAACCGGGGAGCTGTTTTTT
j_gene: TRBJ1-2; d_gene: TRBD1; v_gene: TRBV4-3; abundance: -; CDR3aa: CASSQDVGAGQLRDGYTF; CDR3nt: TGCGCCAGCAGCCAAGATGTAGGAGCGGGACAGCTGAGAGATGGCTACACCTTC
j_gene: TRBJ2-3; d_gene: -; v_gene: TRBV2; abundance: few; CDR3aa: CASSEAAVGGNTDTQYF; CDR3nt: TGTGCCAGCAGTGAGGCAGCCGTCGGGGGAAACACAGATACGCAGTATTTT
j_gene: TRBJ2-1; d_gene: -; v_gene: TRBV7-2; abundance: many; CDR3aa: CASSLGPGAYNEQFF; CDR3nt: TGTGCCAGCAGCTTAGGTCCCGGGGCCTACAATGAGCAGTTCTTC
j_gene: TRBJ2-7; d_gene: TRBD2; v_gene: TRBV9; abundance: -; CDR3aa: CASSVGLAGVSYEQYF; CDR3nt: TGTGCCAGCAGCGTAGGCTTAGCGGGAGTTTCCTACGAGCAGTACTTC
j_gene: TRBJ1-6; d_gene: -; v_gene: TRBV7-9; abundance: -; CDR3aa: CATTDRVHSPLHF; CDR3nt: TGTGCCACCACAGACCGCGTCCATTCACCCCTCCACTTT
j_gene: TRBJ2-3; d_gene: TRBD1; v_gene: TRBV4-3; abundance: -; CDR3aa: CASSQDDEWDSYTDTQYF; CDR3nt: TGCGCCAGCAGCCAAGATGACGAGTGGGACAGTTACACAGATACGCAGTATTTT